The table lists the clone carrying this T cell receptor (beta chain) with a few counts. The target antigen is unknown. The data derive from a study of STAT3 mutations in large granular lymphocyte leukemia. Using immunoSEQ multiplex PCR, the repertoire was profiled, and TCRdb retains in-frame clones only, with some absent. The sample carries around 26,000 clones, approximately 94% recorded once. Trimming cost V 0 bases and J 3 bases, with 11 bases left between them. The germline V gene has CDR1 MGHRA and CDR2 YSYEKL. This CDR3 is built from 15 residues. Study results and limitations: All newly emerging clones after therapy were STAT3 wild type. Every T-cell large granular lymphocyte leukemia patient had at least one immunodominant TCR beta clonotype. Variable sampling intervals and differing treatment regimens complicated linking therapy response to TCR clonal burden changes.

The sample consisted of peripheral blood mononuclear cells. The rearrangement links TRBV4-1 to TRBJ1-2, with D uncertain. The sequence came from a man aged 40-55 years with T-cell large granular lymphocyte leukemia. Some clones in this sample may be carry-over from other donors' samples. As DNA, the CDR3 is TGCGCCAGCAGCCAAGATTCGGTGGAGGACTATGGCTACACCTTC. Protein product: CASSQDSVEDYGYTF.